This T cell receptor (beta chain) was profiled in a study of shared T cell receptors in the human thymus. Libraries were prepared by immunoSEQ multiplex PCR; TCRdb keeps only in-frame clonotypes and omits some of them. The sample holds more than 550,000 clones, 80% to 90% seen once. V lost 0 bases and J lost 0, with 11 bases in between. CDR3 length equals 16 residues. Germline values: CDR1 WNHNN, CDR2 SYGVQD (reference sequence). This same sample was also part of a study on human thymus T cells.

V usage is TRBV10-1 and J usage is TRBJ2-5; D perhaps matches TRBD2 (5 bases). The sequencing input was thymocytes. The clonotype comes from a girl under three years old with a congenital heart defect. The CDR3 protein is CASSESQRTNQETQYF. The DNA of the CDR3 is TGCGCCAGCAGTGAGTCTCAGCGGACCAACCAAGAGACCCAGTACTTC.